The 25 T cell receptor beta chains presented below share a single source sample, sequenced in a study of PD-1 blockade in classical Hodgkin lymphoma. Assay: immunoSEQ multiplex PCR; the TCRdb copy retains only in-frame clones and omits some. The sample contains roughly 100,000 clones, more than 70% of which appear only once. This sample's time point: cycle 4 day 1 (C4D1), after 6 weeks of nivolumab. Brentuximab vedotin exposure varied, and every patient relapsed after autologous stem cell transplantation. The specimen was peripheral blood mononuclear cells (PBMCs), collected before the fourth cycle of nivolumab. The receptors stem from a human donor with classical Hodgkin lymphoma.

The genes are TRBV6-1 and TRBJ2-1; D unresolved. CDR1 is MNHNS, CDR2 SASEGT, per germline. The CDR3 has 15 amino acids. Deletions cut 4 bases from V and 3 bases from J, with 13 bases between. CDR3 in DNA: TGTGCCAGCAGTGTGGAATACGGCTTCTACAATGAGCAGTTCTTC. Residues: CASSVEYGFYNEQFF.

The CDR3 spells CSATWGLTYEQYF. The CDR3, as DNA: TGCAGCGCGACCTGGGGACTAACCTACGAGCAGTACTTC. The chain carries TRBV29-1 and TRBJ2-7; 7 nucleotides agree with TRBD2. Germline-derived CDR1 and CDR2 are SQVTM and ANQGSEA. The CDR3 is 13 residues long. J lost 2 bases, V lost 7 bases, and 8 bases had no gene match.

The V gene is TRBV2, the J gene TRBJ1-3, with D perhaps matching TRBD1 (5 bases). The CDR3 is 14 residues long. With 4 bases removed from V and 0 bases from J, the gap between germline ends came to 7 bases. Germline lookup yields CDR1 SNHLY and CDR2 FYNNEI. The CDR3 spells CASSVGGSGNTIYF. The CDR3 DNA is TGTGCCAGCAGTGTCGGGGGCTCTGGAAACACCATATATTTT.

The J gene is TRBJ2-7, the V gene TRBV7-9, with D hard to call. This CDR3 has 12 amino acids. The V end lost 3 bases, the J end lost 7 bases, and 10 bases lay between the germline ends. Looked up from germline, CDR1 is SEHNR and CDR2 is FQNEAQ (reference sequence). The DNA for the CDR3 is TGTGCCAGCAGCTTGGATTCTGCAGAGCAGTACTTC. As protein: CASSLDSAEQYF.

V usage is TRBV7-9 and J usage is TRBJ1-1; D is possibly TRBD1 (6 bases). V lost 6 bases, J lost 1 base, and 15 bases lay in between. The V gene's germline CDR1 is SEHNR and CDR2 FQNEAQ (reference sequence). The CDR3 covers 15 residues. Here the CDR3 DNA reads TGTGCCAGCAGGTATTACAGGGAACCGAACACTGAAGCTTTCTTT. This translates into CASRYYREPNTEAFF.

The chain couples TRBV4-1 to TRBJ2-5; D call uncertain. V lost 0 bases and J 10 bases, leaving 15 bases between the germline ends. Looked up from germline, CDR1 is MGHRA and CDR2 is YSYEKL. The CDR3 is 14 residues long. CDR3 DNA: TGCGCCAGCAGCCAAGATCCAGCCCTACGGGTCCAGTACTTC. Translation gives CASSQDPALRVQYF.

The chain employs TRBV29-1 and TRBJ2-3, with 7 nucleotides matching TRBD1. Germline values: CDR1 SQVTM, CDR2 ANQGSEA. With V trimmed by 6 bases and J by 3 bases, 6 bases remained unmatched. This CDR3 comprises 13 residues. The CDR3 reads CSVRSRGTDTQYF. Written as DNA, the CDR3 is TGCAGCGTACGATCCAGGGGGACAGATACGCAGTATTTT.

The chain recombines TRBV5-4 with TRBJ1-2, with 8 bases matching TRBD1. V lost 0 bases and J lost 2; bases outside the gene matches: 6. The CDR3 runs to 16 residues. Germline V gene sequence: CDR1 SGHNT, CDR2 YYREEE (reference sequence). In DNA, the CDR3 is TGTGCCAGCAGCTTGGTAGCCGGGACAGGCAACTATGGCTACACCTTC. It encodes CASSLVAGTGNYGYTF. Supplemented by reference TRBV5-4 and TRBJ1-2, the full variable domain reads ETGVTQSPTHLIKTRGQQVTLRCSSQSGHNTVSWYQQALGQGPQFIFQYYREEENGRGNFPPRFSGLQFPNYSSELNVNALELDDSALYLCASSLVAGTGNYGYTFGSGTRLTVV.

The chain recombines TRBV7-2 with TRBJ2-7; tentatively, D is TRBD1 (5 bases). Trimming removed 0 bases at V and 3 bases at J, with 9 bases between. The CDR3 contains 14 residues. Per the germline V gene, CDR1 is SGHTA and CDR2 is FQGNSA. The DNA of the CDR3 is TGTGCCAGCAGCTTAGCAGGGGAATTCTACGAGCAGTACTTC. It is translated as CASSLAGEFYEQYF.

The CDR3 DNA follows: TGTGCCAGCAGTTACCGGATCTCTGGAAACACCATATATTTT. Its translation: CASSYRISGNTIYF. The chain carries TRBV28 and TRBJ1-3; D ambiguous. The germline V gene encodes CDR1 MDHEN and CDR2 SYDVKM. This CDR3 has 14 residues. Trimming shortened V by 4 bases and J by 0 bases, and 7 bases separated the two germline ends.

The chain carries TRBV4-2 and TRBJ2-5; unclear D gene. The DNA end favors TRBJ2-7, so the J call may be wrong. CDR1 is LGHNA, CDR2 YNFKEQ, per germline. CDR3 length: 15 residues. CDR3 residues: CASSQDLQQEYEQYF. Written as DNA, the CDR3 is TGTGCCAGCAGCCAAGATCTGCAGCAGGAGTACGAGCAGTACTTC.

This clone was detected only a few times. The chain links TRBV11-2 to TRBJ1-2, with D unresolved. CDR3 length equals 11 residues. Trimming cost V 4 bases and J 7 bases, with 7 bases left between them. From germline, CDR1 is SGHAT and CDR2 FQNNGV. The CDR3 spells CASSSVRGYTF. The CDR3, as DNA: TGTGCCAGCAGCTCGGTTCGTGGCTACACCTTC.

The CDR3 sequence: CASSENTNTGELFF. Written as DNA, the CDR3 is TGTGCCAGCAGCGAGAATACGAACACCGGGGAGCTGTTTTTT. The chain employs TRBV4-2 and TRBJ2-2; D is unresolved. V was pared by 5 bases and J by 0 bases, with 7 bases between. The CDR3 has 14 residues. The germline V gene encodes CDR1 LGHNA and CDR2 YNFKEQ.

The chain combines TRBV5-4 with TRBJ2-7; TRBD2 aligns across 11 bases. Germline V gives CDR1 SGHNT, CDR2 YYREEE (reference sequence). The CDR3 is 15 amino acids. V shed 4 bases, J shed 1 base, and the junction held 4 bases outside the gene matches. In DNA, the CDR3 is TGTGCCAGCAGCAGGACTAGCGGGCCTTCCTACGAGCAGTACTTC. Translation gives CASSRTSGPSYEQYF.

In this sample, this clone turned up once. This sequence joins TRBV2 and TRBJ2-3, with D hard to call. This CDR3 contains 14 residues. V was shortened by 7 bases and J by 2 bases, with 13 bases between the two germline ends. CDR1 SNHLY and CDR2 FYNNEI come from the germline V gene. This CDR3 is CASNGLLATDTQYF. For the CDR3, the DNA is TGTGCCAGCAACGGGTTGTTGGCCACAGATACGCAGTATTTT.

The chain joins TRBV29-1 to TRBJ1-1; TRBD1 agrees at 11 bases. The CDR3 totals 13 residues. Germline V gene sequence: CDR1 SQVTM, CDR2 ANQGSEA. The V gene end was trimmed by 6 bases and the J gene end by 5 bases; junction bases not matched to a gene: 5. CDR3 in amino acids: CSVADRGHTEAFF. The CDR3 region has the DNA TGCAGCGTAGCGGACAGGGGGCATACTGAAGCTTTCTTT. Full variable domain (remainder filled in from reference TRBV29-1 and TRBJ1-1): SAVISQKPSRDICQRGTSLTIQCQVDSQVTMMFWYRQQPGQSLTLIATANQGSEATYESGFVIDKFPISRPNLTFSTLTVSNMSPEDSSIYLCSVADRGHTEAFFGQGTRLTVV.

The chain links TRBV2 to TRBJ1-2; no clear D gene. CDR3 size: 15 residues. The V end was cut by 4 bases, the J end by 2 bases, with 14 bases between. Germline V lookup: CDR1 SNHLY, CDR2 FYNNEI. The CDR3 region is CASSGRLSPNYGYTF. The CDR3, as DNA: TGTGCCAGCAGTGGGCGACTGTCCCCGAACTATGGCTACACCTTC.

The chain has TRBV15 and TRBJ2-7, with D possibly matching TRBD1 (6 bases). V lost 5 bases and J 2 bases, leaving 16 bases between the germline ends. The CDR3 loop spans 15 amino acids. CDR1 is LNHNV, CDR2 YYDKDF, per germline (reference sequence). In DNA, the CDR3 is TGTGCCACCAGCTCTGCGTGGGGGCAGACCTACGAGCAGTACTTC. Translation gives CATSSAWGQTYEQYF.

The chain has TRBV4-1 and TRBJ2-1; 9 bases align to TRBD2. In germline, CDR1 is MGHRA, CDR2 YSYEKL. CDR3 length: 16 amino acids. Trimming at V came to 1 base and at J to 4 bases, leaving 5 bases not matched to a gene. The CDR3 is CASSQGASGDYNEQFF. In DNA form, the CDR3 reads TGCGCCAGCAGCCAAGGGGCTAGCGGGGATTACAATGAGCAGTTCTTC.

This clone was detected only once. The CDR3 nucleotides read TGCGCCAGCAGCCAAGATCGAACTAGCGGGTGGAATGAGCAGTTCTTC. Translated, it gives CASSQDRTSGWNEQFF. This chain connects TRBV4-1 to TRBJ2-1; 9 bases fit TRBD2. CDR3 length: 16 amino acids. CDR1 and CDR2 (germline): MGHRA, YSYEKL. Trimming removed 0 bases from V and 7 bases from J; junction bases left unmatched: 7.

The J gene is TRBJ2-2, the V gene TRBV7-2, with TRBD2 matching 8 bases. The CDR3 has 17 amino acids. J was trimmed by 4 bases and V by 2 bases; bases with no gene match: 9. Per germline, CDR1 SGHTA and CDR2 FQGNSA. CDR3 sequence reads: CASSLSLREGLTGELFF. CDR3 nucleotide sequence: TGTGCCAGCAGCTTATCCCTACGGGAGGGACTCACCGGGGAGCTGTTTTTT.

This chain uses TRBV7-2 with TRBJ2-7; no reliable D call. This CDR3 contains 14 residues. The V end was cut by 0 bases, the J end by 3 bases, with 9 bases between. The V gene's germline CDR1 is SGHTA and CDR2 FQGNSA. The CDR3 protein is CASSLAGPLYEQYF. CDR3 DNA: TGTGCCAGCAGCTTAGCAGGACCCCTCTACGAGCAGTACTTC.

The chain combines TRBV4-1 with TRBJ2-1; unclear D gene. The V gene lost 1 base and the J gene lost 6 bases, with 7 bases spanning the gap. Germline assignment: CDR1 MGHRA and CDR2 YSYEKL. The CDR3 runs 13 residues. CDR3 region: CASSQAWVNEQFF. CDR3 sequence (DNA): TGCGCCAGCAGCCAAGCGTGGGTCAATGAGCAGTTCTTC.

The chain employs TRBV4-1 and TRBJ2-1; possibly TRBD1 or TRBD2 for D (5 bases each). This CDR3 is 16 amino acids long. The ends were cut back, 4 bases at V and 0 bases at J, with 13 bases in the middle. CDR1 and CDR2 (germline): MGHRA, YSYEKL. CDR3 loop: CASSPSLRGSYNEQFF. CDR3 in DNA: TGCGCCAGCAGCCCTTCGTTGAGGGGCTCCTACAATGAGCAGTTCTTC.

V gene TRBV27 combines with J gene TRBJ2-1; D could derive from TRBD1 or TRBD2 (5 bases each). Germline CDR1 and CDR2: MNHEY and SMNVEV (reference sequence). CDR3 length: 15 amino acids. The V end lost 7 bases, the J end lost 0 bases, and 13 bases lay between the germline ends. CDR3 protein: CASTSKGSSYNEQFF. Written as DNA, the CDR3 is TGTGCCAGCACTTCAAAGGGGAGCTCCTACAATGAGCAGTTCTTC.